The 19 T cell receptor beta chains below all came from one sample that was sequenced in a study of T-cell memory formation after mild COVID-19 (dated by TCRdb to about 2021). Preparation of the library involved 5' RACE. The instrument given in TCRdb is Illumina NovaSeq 6000. The raw public data were reprocessed by TCRdb itself: fastp quality trimming at Q25, MiXCR clonotype calling, in-frame beta chains only. Each record represents a unique CDR3 protein, reported with the most common genes and DNA among its rows. This sample holds approximately 12,000 distinct CDR3 sequences; 14% were observed only once. The ten largest clones take up 50% to 70% of the sample. Material for sequencing was PBMCs or a T cell subset sorted from them (not recorded which). These receptors were taken from a man younger than 30 who had mild COVID-19 (a few samples of this study predate the infection). The sample titles of this study are shuffled in the database, so cell type and time point are left out; the donor was told from shared clones.

This clonotype has ten or more counts. The rearrangement links TRBV10-3 to TRBJ1-1, with 11 bases lining up with TRBD1. The CDR3 covers 15 residues. J was trimmed by 5 bases and V by 2 bases; bases with no gene match: 4. CDR1 and CDR2 (germline): ENHRY, SYGVKD. As DNA, the CDR3 is TGTGCCATCAGTGAGCCGGGGACAGGGGGTACTGAAGCTTTCTTT. Its protein is CAISEPGTGGTEAFF.

This clonotype was detected ten times or more. V usage is TRBV9 and J usage is TRBJ1-1, with D possibly being TRBD1 (6 bases). The CDR3 totals 14 residues. Trimming removed 0 bases from V and 6 bases from J, with 12 bases in between. Germline V CDR1 and CDR2: SGDLS, YYNGEE. The DNA for the CDR3 is TGTGCCAGCAGCGTAGGGGTCAGGGGAGCTGAAGCTTTCTTT. Translated, it gives CASSVGVRGAEAFF.

V is TRBV11-2 and J is TRBJ1-4; 7 bases are a match to TRBD1. The ends lost 2 bases at V and 8 bases at J; junction bases unmatched: 5. The CDR3 is 14 amino acids. The germline V gene has CDR1 SGHAT and CDR2 FQNNGV. The CDR3 loop is CASSLWTGPEKLFF. CDR3 coding DNA: TGTGCCAGCAGCTTATGGACAGGACCCGAAAAACTGTTTTTT. Together with reference TRBV11-2 and TRBJ1-4, the CDR3 gives the full variable domain: EAGVAQSPRYKIIEKRQSVAFWCNPISGHATLYWYQQILGQGPKLLIQFQNNGVVDDSQLPKDRFSAERLKGVDSTLKIQPAKLEDSAVYLCASSLWTGPEKLFFGSGTQLSVL.

This clonotype turned up a few times. V usage is TRBV28 and J usage is TRBJ1-2, with D unclear. This CDR3 region has 12 residues. From germline, CDR1 is MDHEN and CDR2 SYDVKM. V lost 5 bases to trimming and J lost 1 base, with 5 bases between them. DNA for the CDR3: TGTGCCAGCAGTCCCCTTAACTATGGCTACACCTTC. This encodes CASSPLNYGYTF.

The rearrangement uses TRBV7-2 and TRBJ1-2; D gene ambiguous. The CDR3 spans 16 residues. CDR1 is SGHTA, CDR2 FQGNSA, per germline. V was cut by 1 base and J by 4 bases, with 16 bases left in between. The CDR3 DNA is TGTGCCAGCAGCTTAGTTGCCGCGGCGGACTCCTATGGCTACACCTTC. Translating it yields CASSLVAAADSYGYTF.

This clonotype was detected only a few times. The chain carries TRBV12-3 or TRBV12-4 and TRBJ2-7; maybe TRBD1 (5 bases). Trimming shortened V by 2 bases and J by 2 bases, and 16 bases separated the two germline ends. The CDR3 totals 16 residues. The CDR3 loop reads CASSLSPPRVPYEQYF. The CDR3 DNA reads as TGTGCCAGCAGTTTATCTCCGCCCAGGGTCCCCTACGAGCAGTACTTC.

This clonotype was found many times. The chain joins TRBV10-3 to TRBJ2-7; TRBD1 matches at 8 bases. The CDR3 is 15 amino acids. Germline V lookup: CDR1 ENHRY, CDR2 SYGVKD. The V and J ends lost 11 bases and 2 bases, in that order; junction bases with no gene match: 14. The DNA for the CDR3 is TGTGCCTCTCCTATTCGGCAGGGGGCTGCCTACGAGCAGTACGTC. Translated: CASPIRQGAAYEQYV.

The table lists this clonotype with many counts. The chain combines TRBV12-3 or TRBV12-4 with TRBJ2-3; D perhaps matches TRBD2 (6 bases). This CDR3 spans 14 amino acids. Trimming stripped 3 bases from V and 6 bases from J, with 13 bases between. The chain's CDR3 is CASSLGGVGDTQYF. CDR3 coding DNA: TGTGCCAGCAGTTTGGGCGGGGTAGGGGATACGCAGTATTTT.

This clonotype was seen ten or more times. The chain employs TRBV5-4 and TRBJ2-4; 9 nucleotides align to TRBD2. With 4 bases clipped from V and 8 bases from J, the junction kept 10 bases outside the gene matches. The CDR3 consists of 15 residues. Germline CDR1 SGHNT, CDR2 YYREEE (reference sequence). DNA of the CDR3: TGTGCCAGCAGCATAGCTAGCGGGGCCTCTGACATTCAGTACTTC. As protein: CASSIASGASDIQYF.

There are many counts of this clonotype. The V call is TRBV6-5, the J call TRBJ2-7; 10 bases are shared with TRBD2. Losses at the gene ends were 5 bases for V and 4 bases for J; bases not matched to a gene: 8. The CDR3 has 15 residues. Germline V gives CDR1 MNHEY, CDR2 SVGAGI. The DNA for the CDR3 is TGTGCCAGCAGTCAAATTAGCGGGGGGTGGTACGAGCAGTACTTC. The encoded protein is CASSQISGGWYEQYF.

The DNA of the CDR3 is TGTGCCAGCAGCCCGAGGGACAGGAGAAACACTGAAGCTTTCTTT. Encoded protein: CASSPRDRRNTEAFF. The chain has TRBV11-2 and TRBJ1-1; 8 nucleotides match TRBD1. Germline CDR1 and CDR2: SGHAT and FQNNGV. The CDR3 sequence is 15 residues long. Unmatched junction bases numbered 7, after V lost 5 bases and J lost 2 bases.

The rearrangement joins TRBV3-1 to TRBJ2-1; no clear D gene. Germline V CDR1 and CDR2: LGHDT, YNNKEL (reference sequence). The V gene lost 3 bases and the J gene lost 9 bases, with 15 bases spanning the gap. The CDR3 spans 14 residues. Written as DNA, the CDR3 is TGTGCCAGCAGCCATAGCTGGGGTGGGCGTGAGCAGTTCTTC. Its protein product is CASSHSWGGREQFF.

This clonotype was seen many times. The chain combines TRBV20-1 with TRBJ2-3, with D unclear. The V and J ends lost 0 bases and 4 bases respectively, with 11 bases between them. CDR1 is DFQATT and CDR2 is SNEGSKA in the germline V gene (reference sequence). The CDR3 contains 14 residues. CDR3 loop: CSARDRSPADTQYF. In DNA form, the CDR3 reads TGCAGTGCTAGAGACAGGTCCCCCGCAGATACGCAGTATTTT.

This clonotype was found many times. As DNA, the CDR3 is TGCGCCAGCAGCCAGTGGATAGCGGGGACCTCTAGCACAGATACGCAGTATTTT. Encoded protein: CASSQWIAGTSSTDTQYF. The J gene is TRBJ2-3, the V gene TRBV4-3; the match to TRBD2 covers 8 bases. The V gene's germline CDR1 is LGHNA and CDR2 YSLEER. J lost 0 bases, V lost 3 bases, and 11 bases had no gene match. This CDR3 spans 18 amino acids.

This clonotype has ten or more counts. The V call is TRBV9, the J call TRBJ2-2; 10 bases line up with TRBD2. The CDR3 is 14 amino acids. Germline CDR1 SGDLS, CDR2 YYNGEE. V shed 2 bases, J shed 5 bases, and the junction held 0 bases outside the gene matches. CDR3 protein: CASSVSGGTGELFF. The CDR3 DNA sequence: TGTGCCAGCAGCGTTAGCGGGGGGACCGGGGAGCTGTTTTTT.

This clonotype was seen repeatedly, ten times or more. The chain recombines TRBV27 with TRBJ1-2; D remains unclear. The germline V gene encodes CDR1 MNHEY and CDR2 SMNVEV (reference sequence). V was cut by 7 bases and J by 6 bases, with 24 bases left in between. The CDR3 sequence is 16 residues long. The CDR3 is CASTREAGLISDGYTF. The CDR3 bases are TGTGCCAGCACCCGAGAGGCAGGACTCATATCCGATGGCTACACCTTC.

The sample holds many counts of this clonotype. The J gene is TRBJ1-1, the V gene TRBV7-3; no reliable D call. V was cut by 5 bases and J by 1 base, with 8 bases left in between. CDR1 is SGHTA and CDR2 is FQGTGA in the germline V gene. CDR3 length: 13 residues. The CDR3 here is CASSRRQNTEAFF. The CDR3 DNA is TGTGCCAGCAGCAGAAGACAGAACACTGAAGCTTTCTTT.

This clonotype has ten or more counts. The chain is built from TRBV5-1 and TRBJ2-3; the D is unclear. Trimming shortened V by 3 bases and J by 4 bases, and 21 bases separated the two germline ends. Germline loops: CDR1 SGHRS, CDR2 YFSETQ. This CDR3 comprises 17 residues. The CDR3 here is CASSSTYTRPRADTQYF. The CDR3 DNA is TGCGCCAGCAGCTCGACGTATACCCGACCCCGGGCAGATACGCAGTATTTT.

This clonotype was picked up a small number of times. V and J are TRBV29-1 and TRBJ2-7, with TRBD1 matching 8 bases. Germline V CDR1 and CDR2: SQVTM, ANQGSEA. There are 14 residues in the CDR3. Trimming removed 7 bases from V and 2 bases from J; junction bases left unmatched: 10. CDR3 coding DNA: TGCAGCGGGGCGACAGGGGTAGACACCTACGAGCAGTACTTC. Translation: CSGATGVDTYEQYF.